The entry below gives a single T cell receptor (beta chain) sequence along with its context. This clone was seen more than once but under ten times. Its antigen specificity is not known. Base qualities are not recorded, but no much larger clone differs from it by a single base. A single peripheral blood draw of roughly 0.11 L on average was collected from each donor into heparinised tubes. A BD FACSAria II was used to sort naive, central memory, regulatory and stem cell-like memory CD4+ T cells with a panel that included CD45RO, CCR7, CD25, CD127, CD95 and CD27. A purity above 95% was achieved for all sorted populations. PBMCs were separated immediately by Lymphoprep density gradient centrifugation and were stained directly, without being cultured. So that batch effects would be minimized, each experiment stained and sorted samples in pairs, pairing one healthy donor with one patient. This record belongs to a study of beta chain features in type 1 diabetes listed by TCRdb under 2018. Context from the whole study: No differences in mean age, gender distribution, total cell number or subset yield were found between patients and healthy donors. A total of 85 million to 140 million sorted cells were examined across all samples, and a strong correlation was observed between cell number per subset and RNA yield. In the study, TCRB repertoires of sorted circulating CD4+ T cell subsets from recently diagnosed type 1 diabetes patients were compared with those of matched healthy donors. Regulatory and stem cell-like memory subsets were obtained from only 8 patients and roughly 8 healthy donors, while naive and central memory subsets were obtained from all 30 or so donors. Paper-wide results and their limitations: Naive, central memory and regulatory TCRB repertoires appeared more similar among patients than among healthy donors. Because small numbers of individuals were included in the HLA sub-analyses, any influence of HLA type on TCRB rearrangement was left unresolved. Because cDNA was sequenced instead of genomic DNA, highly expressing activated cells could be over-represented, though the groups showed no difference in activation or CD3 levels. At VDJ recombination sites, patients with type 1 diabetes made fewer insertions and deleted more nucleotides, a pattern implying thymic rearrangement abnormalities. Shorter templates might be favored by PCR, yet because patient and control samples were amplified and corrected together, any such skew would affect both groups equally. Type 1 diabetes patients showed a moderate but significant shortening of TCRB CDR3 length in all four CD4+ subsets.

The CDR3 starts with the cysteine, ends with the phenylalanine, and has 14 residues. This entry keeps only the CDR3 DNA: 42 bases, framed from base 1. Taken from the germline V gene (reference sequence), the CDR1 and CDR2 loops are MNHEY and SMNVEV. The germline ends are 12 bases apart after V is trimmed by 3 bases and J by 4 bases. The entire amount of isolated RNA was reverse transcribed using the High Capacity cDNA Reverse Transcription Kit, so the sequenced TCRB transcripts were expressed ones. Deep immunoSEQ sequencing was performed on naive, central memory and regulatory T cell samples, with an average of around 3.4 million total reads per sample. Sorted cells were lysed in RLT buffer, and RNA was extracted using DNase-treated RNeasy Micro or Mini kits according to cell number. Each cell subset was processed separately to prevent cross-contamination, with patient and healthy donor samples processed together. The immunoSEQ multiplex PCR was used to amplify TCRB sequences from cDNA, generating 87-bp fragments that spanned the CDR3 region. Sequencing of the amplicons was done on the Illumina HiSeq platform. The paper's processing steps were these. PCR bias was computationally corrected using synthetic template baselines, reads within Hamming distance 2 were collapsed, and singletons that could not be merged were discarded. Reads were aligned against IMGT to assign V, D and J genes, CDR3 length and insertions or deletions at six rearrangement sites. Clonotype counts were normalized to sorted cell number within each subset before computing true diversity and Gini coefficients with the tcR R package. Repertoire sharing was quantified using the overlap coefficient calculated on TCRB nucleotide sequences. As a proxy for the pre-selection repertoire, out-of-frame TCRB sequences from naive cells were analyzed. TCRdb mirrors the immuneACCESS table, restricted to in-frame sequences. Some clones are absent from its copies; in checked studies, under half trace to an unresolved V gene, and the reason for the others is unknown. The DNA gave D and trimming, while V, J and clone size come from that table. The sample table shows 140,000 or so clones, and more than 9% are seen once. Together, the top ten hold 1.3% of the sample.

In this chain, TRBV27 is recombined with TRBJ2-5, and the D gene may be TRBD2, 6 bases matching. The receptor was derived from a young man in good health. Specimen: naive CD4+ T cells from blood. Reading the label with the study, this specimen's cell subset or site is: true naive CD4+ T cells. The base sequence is TGTGCCAGCAGTTTCCGAGGGACTCCAGAGACCCAGTACTTC. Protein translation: CASSFRGTPETQYF.